These 28 T cell receptor beta chains were all obtained from the same sample, sequenced in a study of blood T cell repertoires in COVID-19. Generated by immunoSEQ multiplex PCR, the TCRdb table keeps only in-frame clones and is missing some. The sample lists around 360,000 clones, over 75% occurring once. Specimen: PBMCs or T cells enriched from blood (not recorded which). These receptors all come from a woman under 40 who had recovered from COVID-19.

This rearrangement joins TRBV5-4 to TRBJ2-2; the D gene is possibly TRBD1 (5 bases). This CDR3 spans 15 amino acids. CDR1 SGHNT and CDR2 YYREEE come from the germline V gene (reference sequence). V lost 0 bases and J 2 bases, leaving 8 bases between the germline ends. CDR3: CASSLVQGNTGELFF. The DNA of the CDR3 is TGTGCCAGCAGCTTGGTGCAGGGTAACACCGGGGAGCTGTTTTTT. The whole variable domain, remainder taken from reference TRBV5-4 and TRBJ2-2, is ETGVTQSPTHLIKTRGQQVTLRCSSQSGHNTVSWYQQALGQGPQFIFQYYREEENGRGNFPPRFSGLQFPNYSSELNVNALELDDSALYLCASSLVQGNTGELFFGEGSRLTVL.

The chain couples TRBV3-1 (or the pseudogene TRBV3-2) to TRBJ1-1; D ambiguous. V was pared by 7 bases and J by 5 bases, with 14 bases between. This CDR3 is built from 13 residues. Germline V gene sequence: CDR1 LGHDT, CDR2 YNNKEL (reference sequence). The CDR3 region is CASTREPGTEAFF. For the CDR3, the DNA is TGTGCCAGCACCCGGGAGCCGGGGACTGAAGCTTTCTTT.

J is TRBJ1-1 and V is TRBV28, with 7 bases lining up with TRBD1. J lost 8 bases, V lost 5 bases, and 8 bases had no gene match. The CDR3 spans 13 residues. Germline V gene sequence: CDR1 MDHEN, CDR2 SYDVKM. CDR3 loop: CASSEGQTHEAFF. The CDR3 DNA is TGTGCCAGCAGTGAGGGACAGACCCACGAAGCTTTCTTT.

This sequence joins TRBV5-5 and TRBJ2-7; TRBD1 matches at 7 bases. The germline V gene has CDR1 SGHKS and CDR2 YYEKEE (reference sequence). With V trimmed by 4 bases and J by 3 bases, 10 bases remained unmatched. This CDR3 comprises 15 residues. CDR3 DNA: TGTGCCAGCAGCAGCCGGTGGGACAGCTTCTACGAGCAGTACTTC. Translating gives CASSSRWDSFYEQYF.

V gene TRBV19 combines with J gene TRBJ2-3; D unclear. V gave up 5 bases and J gave up 5 bases, with 8 bases separating them. The CDR3 extends over 12 amino acids. Germline V gives CDR1 LNHDA, CDR2 SQIVND (reference sequence). The CDR3 protein is CASSAVGDTQYF. For the CDR3, the DNA is TGTGCCAGTAGTGCGGTAGGAGATACGCAGTATTTT.

The chain employs TRBV6-5 and TRBJ1-2; 9 nucleotides agree with TRBD1. CDR1 and CDR2 from the germline V gene are MNHEY and SVGAGI. CDR3 length: 13 amino acids. With V trimmed by 10 bases and J by 5 bases, 8 bases remained unmatched. The CDR3 DNA reads as TGTGCCACCGGACAGGGGCCCAGGTATGGCTACACCTTC. Protein sequence: CATGQGPRYGYTF.

The rearrangement joins TRBV18 to TRBJ2-5, with D possibly TRBD2 on 6 matching bases. The CDR3 is 15 residues long. V was trimmed by 4 bases and J by 3 bases, leaving 15 bases between them. Germline CDR1 KGHSH, CDR2 LQKENI. The CDR3 DNA reads as TGTGCCAGCTCACGGGGACCGGAGGGGAAAGAGACCCAGTACTTC. This encodes CASSRGPEGKETQYF.

The rearrangement uses TRBV7-9 and TRBJ2-7; TRBD1 matches 12 bases. Per germline, CDR1 SEHNR and CDR2 FQNEAQ (reference sequence). The CDR3 is 14 amino acids. Losses at the gene ends were 5 bases for V and 8 bases for J; bases not matched to a gene: 7. The CDR3: CASSPGTGGVKQYF. CDR3 bases: TGTGCCAGCAGCCCCGGGACAGGGGGCGTCAAGCAGTACTTC.

The chain uses TRBV5-4 and TRBJ1-4; 7 bases match TRBD1. V gave up 9 bases and J gave up 8 bases; unmatched junction bases: 10. Germline V gives CDR1 SGHNT, CDR2 YYREEE (reference sequence). There are 13 residues in the CDR3. CDR3 amino acids: CATSTGTGEKLFF. The CDR3 nucleotides read TGTGCCACCTCGACAGGGACTGGGGAAAAACTGTTTTTT.

Comment on this clone: Other DNA variants within this sample encode the same CDR3. The CDR3 sequence is CASSLQGADSPLHF. The CDR3 DNA follows: TGTGCCAGCAGCCTACAGGGGGCGGATTCACCCCTCCACTTT. The V gene is TRBV7-3, the J gene TRBJ1-6; 9 nucleotides line up with TRBD1. The V gene's germline CDR1 is SGHTA and CDR2 FQGTGA. V lost 5 bases, J lost 8 bases, and 4 bases stayed unmatched. There are 14 residues in the CDR3.

This chain joins TRBV9 and TRBJ2-2; D is possibly TRBD1 (5 bases). Per the germline V gene, CDR1 is SGDLS and CDR2 is YYNGEE. V lost 0 bases and J 4 bases, leaving 10 bases between the germline ends. CDR3 length: 15 amino acids. The CDR3: CASSVGQGSTGELFF. The CDR3, as DNA: TGTGCCAGCAGCGTAGGCCAGGGAAGCACCGGGGAGCTGTTTTTT.

The chain has TRBV19 and TRBJ2-1, with D maybe TRBD2 (5 bases). Trimming took off 5 bases at V and 6 bases at J, with 20 bases between the two ends. There are 16 residues in the CDR3. Per germline, CDR1 LNHDA and CDR2 SQIVND (reference sequence). The CDR3 loop is CASSLSASPSINEQFF. In DNA form, the CDR3 reads TGTGCCAGTAGTTTATCTGCTAGCCCATCCATCAATGAGCAGTTCTTC.

The rearrangement joins TRBV15 to TRBJ2-4; 9 bases line up with TRBD2. The CDR3 runs to 14 residues. Germline V CDR1 and CDR2: LNHNV, YYDKDF (reference sequence). V was pared by 8 bases and J by 1 base, with 3 bases of the junction left unmatched. The CDR3 DNA reads as TGTGCCACCTACCTAGCGGGGGCCAAAAACATTCAGTACTTC. Amino acids: CATYLAGAKNIQYF.

The chain combines TRBV5-6 with TRBJ2-7; 9 bases match TRBD1. The CDR3 runs to 16 residues. J gave up 6 bases and V 4 bases, and 14 bases lay outside the gene matches. Germline-derived CDR1 and CDR2 are SGHDT and YYEEEE. In DNA form, the CDR3 reads TGTGCCAGCAGCCCTGGGACAGGGAAGAAAATGGGCGAGCAGTACTTC. Protein sequence: CASSPGTGKKMGEQYF.

V gene TRBV15 combines with J gene TRBJ2-7; the match to TRBD2 covers 7 bases. CDR1 and CDR2 from the germline V gene are LNHNV and YYDKDF (reference sequence). The CDR3 spans 17 residues. The V segment lost 0 bases and the J segment 4 bases; nucleotides outside the gene matches: 12. The CDR3 loop reads CATSREGGSSSGYEQYF. Here the CDR3 DNA reads TGTGCCACCAGCAGAGAGGGCGGGAGTTCATCAGGGTACGAGCAGTACTTC.

V and J are TRBV10-3 and TRBJ1-2; 7 bases are a match to TRBD1. CDR1 and CDR2 from the germline V gene are ENHRY and SYGVKD. The V segment lost 4 bases and the J segment 0 bases; nucleotides outside the gene matches: 11. This CDR3 has 17 amino acids. The CDR3 loop reads CAISVSGTATTNYGYTF. Here the CDR3 DNA reads TGTGCCATCAGTGTATCCGGGACAGCTACCACTAACTATGGCTACACCTTC.

The chain combines TRBV6-5 with TRBJ1-2; TRBD1 is a possible D gene (6 bases). Germline CDR1 reads MNHEY; CDR2 reads SVGAGI. This CDR3 is built from 14 residues. V dropped 6 bases and J dropped 8 bases, with 19 bases sitting between them. The CDR3: CASSQRPYRDGYTF. The CDR3 region has the DNA TGTGCCAGCAGCCAAAGGCCCTACAGGGACGGCTACACCTTC.

The rearrangement joins TRBV14 to TRBJ1-1, with D perhaps TRBD1 (6 bases). This CDR3 spans 12 amino acids. V lost 8 bases to trimming and J lost 4 bases, with 11 bases between them. CDR1 and CDR2 (germline): SGHDN, FVKESK. This chain's CDR3 is CASSKDSTEAFF. The CDR3 DNA sequence: TGTGCCAGCTCGAAGGACAGCACTGAAGCTTTCTTT.

The chain carries TRBV19 and TRBJ1-2; D may be TRBD1 (5 bases). The CDR3 has 10 residues. Per germline, CDR1 LNHDA and CDR2 SQIVND (reference sequence). Between the trimmed V and J ends, which lost 8 bases and 9 bases, there was a span of 10 bases. CDR3: CASWGDSYTF. Written as DNA, the CDR3 is TGTGCCAGTTGGGGGGATAGCTACACCTTC.

This rearrangement joins TRBV6-5 to TRBJ1-5; D is undetermined. Germline loops: CDR1 MNHEY, CDR2 SVGAGI. The CDR3 sequence is 13 residues long. Deletions cut 8 bases from V and 0 bases from J, with 8 bases between. CDR3 DNA: TGTGCCAGCGGTCAGAATAGCAATCAGCCCCAGCATTTT. Translated: CASGQNSNQPQHF.

Regarding this clone: This CDR3 is also generated by other DNA sequences in the sample. This chain links TRBV5-1 with TRBJ2-1; 11 bases are shared with TRBD1. The germline V gene has CDR1 SGHRS and CDR2 YFSETQ. There are 14 residues in the CDR3. V was pared by 3 bases and J by 7 bases, with 3 bases of the junction left unmatched. Here the CDR3 DNA reads TGCGCCAGCAGCTCCGGGACAGGGGGAAATGAGCAGTTCTTC. Translating gives CASSSGTGGNEQFF.

The genes are TRBV5-1 and TRBJ2-3; 9 bases map to TRBD2. Trimming at V came to 2 bases and at J to 3 bases, leaving 10 bases not matched to a gene. In germline, CDR1 is SGHRS, CDR2 YFSETQ. This CDR3 has 17 residues. The DNA of the CDR3 is TGCGCCAGCAGCTTTCAAGGTAGCGGGGGTGGGACAGATACGCAGTATTTT. Translation: CASSFQGSGGGTDTQYF.

V and J are TRBV6-1 and TRBJ2-1; 7 positions agree with TRBD2. The CDR3 has 19 amino acids. The germline V gene has CDR1 MNHNS and CDR2 SASEGT. The junction had 22 bases not matched to a gene; V was cut back by 4 bases and J by 7 bases. The CDR3 loop is CASSVTTGRAFQLWNEQFF. DNA for the CDR3: TGTGCCAGCAGTGTTACAACGGGGAGGGCCTTCCAATTATGGAATGAGCAGTTCTTC.

This chain links TRBV5-1 with TRBJ2-7, with TRBD1 identical over 11 bases. Germline CDR1 is SGHRS and CDR2 is YFSETQ. The ends lost 5 bases at V and 6 bases at J; junction bases unmatched: 7. The CDR3 is 14 residues long. CDR3 sequence reads: CASSRSGTGGEQYF. For the CDR3, the DNA is TGCGCCAGCAGTCGCTCCGGGACAGGGGGCGAGCAGTACTTC.

The V call is TRBV6-5, the J call TRBJ2-7; 9 nucleotides align to TRBD1. The CDR3 sequence is 14 residues long. Losses at the gene ends were 6 bases for V and 3 bases for J; bases not matched to a gene: 6. Germline lookup yields CDR1 MNHEY and CDR2 SVGAGI. The CDR3 DNA reads as TGTGCCAGCAGCCTGGGACAGGGAAACTACGAGCAGTACTTC. Translating gives CASSLGQGNYEQYF.

The chain links TRBV5-1 to TRBJ2-1; D possibly corresponds to TRBD1 (7 bases). The germline V gene has CDR1 SGHRS and CDR2 YFSETQ. The CDR3 is made up of 16 amino acids. The V end was cut by 4 bases, the J end by 15 bases, with 29 bases between. CDR3 in DNA: TGCGCCAGCAGCCCTGGGGGTTCAGGGGGGACGGATATTGGGTTCTTC. Translated, it gives CASSPGGSGGTDIGFF. Combining the CDR3 with reference TRBV5-1 and TRBJ2-1 gives the whole variable domain KAGVTQTPRYLIKTRGQQVTLSCSPISGHRSVSWYQQTPGQGLQFLFEYFSETQRNKGNFPGRFSGRQFSNSRSEMNVSTLELGDSALYLCASSPGGSGGTDIGFFGPGTRLTVL.

The V call is TRBV11-2, the J call TRBJ1-1; weak D call: TRBD1 (5 bases). The CDR3 runs to 16 residues. V lost 0 bases and J lost 2, with 13 bases in between. Germline assignment: CDR1 SGHAT and CDR2 FQNNGV. The CDR3 loop reads CASSLDRAGTNTEAFF. The DNA of the CDR3 is TGTGCCAGCAGCTTAGATAGGGCAGGGACTAACACTGAAGCTTTCTTT.

V gene TRBV5-1 combines with J gene TRBJ1-1; 12 bases line up with TRBD1. Germline-derived CDR1 and CDR2 are SGHRS and YFSETQ. The V segment lost 5 bases and the J segment 0 bases; nucleotides outside the gene matches: 8. The CDR3 runs 17 residues. In nucleotides, the CDR3 is TGCGCCAGCAGAGGAGGGACAGGGGGCGGGATGAACACTGAAGCTTTCTTT. This translates into CASRGGTGGGMNTEAFF.